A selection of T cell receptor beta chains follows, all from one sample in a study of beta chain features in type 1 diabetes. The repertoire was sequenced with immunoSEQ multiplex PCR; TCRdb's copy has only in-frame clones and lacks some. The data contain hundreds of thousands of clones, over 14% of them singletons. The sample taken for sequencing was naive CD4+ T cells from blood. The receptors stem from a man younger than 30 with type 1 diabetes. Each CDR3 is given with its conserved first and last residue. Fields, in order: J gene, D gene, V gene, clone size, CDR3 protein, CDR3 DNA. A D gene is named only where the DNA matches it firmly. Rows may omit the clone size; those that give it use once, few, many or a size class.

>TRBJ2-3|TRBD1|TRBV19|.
CASRETGRTDTQYF
TGTGCCAGTAGGGAGACAGGGCGCACAGATACGCAGTATTTT
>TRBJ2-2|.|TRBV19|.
CASTPRRESLTTGELFF
TGTGCCAGTACCCCAAGGCGGGAATCCCTCACCACCGGGGAGCTGTTTTTT
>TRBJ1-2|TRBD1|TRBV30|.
CAWVPTGGAGYTF
TGTGCCTGGGTTCCGACAGGGGGCGCGGGCTACACCTTC
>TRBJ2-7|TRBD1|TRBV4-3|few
CASSRPPGQGAYEQYF
TGCGCCAGCAGCCGCCCACCGGGACAGGGGGCCTACGAGCAGTACTTC
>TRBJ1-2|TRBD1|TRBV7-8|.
CASSFSPGQGMDGYTF
TGTGCCAGCAGCTTTTCTCCGGGACAGGGTATGGATGGCTACACCTTC
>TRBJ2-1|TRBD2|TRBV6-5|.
CASSPGLALGNEQFF
TGTGCCAGCAGTCCGGGACTAGCGTTGGGCAATGAGCAGTTCTTC
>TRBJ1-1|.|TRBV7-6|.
CASSLLPNGRNTEAFF
TGTGCCAGCAGCTTACTCCCCAATGGCAGGAACACTGAAGCTTTCTTT
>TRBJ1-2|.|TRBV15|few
CATSRGRGTNYGYTF
TGTGCCACCAGCAGAGGAAGAGGGACTAACTATGGCTACACCTTC
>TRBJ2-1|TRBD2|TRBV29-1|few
CSSRTSGSIGNEQFF
TGCAGCTCACGGACTAGCGGGAGTATAGGCAATGAGCAGTTCTTC
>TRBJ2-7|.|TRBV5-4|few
CASSPWLAVEQYF
TGTGCCAGCAGCCCCTGGCTCGCGGTGGAGCAGTACTTC
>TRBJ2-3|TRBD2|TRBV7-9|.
CASSLQLAGWVGTDTQYF
TGTGCCAGCAGCTTACAGTTAGCGGGATGGGTCGGCACAGATACGCAGTATTTT
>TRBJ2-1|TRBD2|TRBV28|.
CASSLIPSSGSYNEQFF
TGTGCCAGCAGTTTGATCCCCTCTAGCGGGAGCTACAATGAGCAGTTCTTC
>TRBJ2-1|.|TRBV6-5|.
CASSYSGLTNEQFF
TGTGCCAGCAGTTACTCTGGGCTCACCAATGAGCAGTTCTTC
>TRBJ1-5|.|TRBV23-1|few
CASSQPIRGYSNQPQHF
TGCGCCAGCAGTCAACCGATCAGGGGCTATAGCAATCAGCCCCAGCATTTT
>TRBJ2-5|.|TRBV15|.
CATSRADTSGETQYF
TGTGCCACCAGCAGGGCCGACACCTCAGGCGAGACCCAGTACTTC
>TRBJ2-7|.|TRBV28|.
CARWDTSYEQYF
TGTGCCAGATGGGACACCTCCTACGAGCAGTACTTC
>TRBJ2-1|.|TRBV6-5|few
CASSYGAGLKNEQFF
TGTGCCAGCAGTTACGGGGCGGGACTCAAGAATGAGCAGTTCTTC
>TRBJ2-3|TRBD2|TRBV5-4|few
CASKAGGLDTQYF
TGTGCCAGCAAAGCGGGGGGGCTCGATACGCAGTATTTT
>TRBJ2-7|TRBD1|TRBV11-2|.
CASSLRGWNRGDYEQYF
TGTGCCAGCAGCTTACGCGGATGGAACAGGGGTGACTACGAGCAGTACTTC
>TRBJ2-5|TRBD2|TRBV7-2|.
CASSAHWRGGGETQYF
TGTGCCAGCAGCGCCCACTGGCGGGGGGGCGGGGAGACCCAGTACTTC
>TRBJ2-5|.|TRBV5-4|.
CASSLDGFQETQYF
TGTGCCAGCAGCCTGGACGGGTTCCAAGAGACCCAGTACTTC
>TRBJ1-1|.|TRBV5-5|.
CASSLEAGWNTEAFF
TGTGCCAGCAGCTTGGAGGCAGGGTGGAACACTGAAGCTTTCTTT
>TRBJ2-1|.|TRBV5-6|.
CASSLARFSEQFF
TGTGCCAGCAGCTTGGCCCGGTTTAGTGAGCAGTTCTTC
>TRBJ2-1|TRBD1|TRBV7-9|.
CASSLIQGALSSYNEQFF
TGTGCCAGCAGCTTAATCCAGGGGGCGTTGAGCTCCTACAATGAGCAGTTCTTC
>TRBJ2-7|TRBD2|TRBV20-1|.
CRGTSSGREYF
TGCAGGGGCACGTCTAGCGGGAGAGAGTACTTC
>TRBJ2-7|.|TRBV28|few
CASSPGQTYEQYF
TGTGCCAGCAGTCCTGGCCAAACCTACGAGCAGTACTTC
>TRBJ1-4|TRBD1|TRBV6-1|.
CASSEVSGGLKLFF
TGTGCCAGCAGTGAAGTTTCAGGGGGCCTAAAACTGTTTTTT
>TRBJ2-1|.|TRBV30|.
CALGVYNEQFF
TGTGCCTTGGGAGTTTACAATGAGCAGTTCTTC
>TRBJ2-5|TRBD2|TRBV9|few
CASSGGPSGGFGTQYF
TGTGCCAGCAGCGGGGGGCCTAGCGGGGGATTCGGGACCCAGTACTTC
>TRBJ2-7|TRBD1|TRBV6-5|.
CASSYTTGAYEQYF
TGTGCCAGCAGTTACACGACAGGGGCATACGAGCAGTACTTC
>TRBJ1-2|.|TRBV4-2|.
CASSQGTGGNYGYTF
TGTGCCAGCAGCCAAGGGACTGGGGGGAACTATGGCTACACCTTC
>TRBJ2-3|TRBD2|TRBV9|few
CASSVGSGGAESQYF
TGTGCCAGCAGCGTAGGTAGCGGGGGGGCCGAGTCGCAGTATTTT
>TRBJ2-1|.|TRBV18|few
CASSPAGLYNEQFF
TGTGCCAGCTCACCAGCGGGACTGTACAATGAGCAGTTCTTC
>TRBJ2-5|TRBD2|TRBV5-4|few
CASSLREGGETQYF
TGTGCCAGCAGCTTGCGGGAGGGCGGGGAGACCCAGTACTTC
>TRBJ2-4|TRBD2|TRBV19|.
CASSSRATGGEIQYF
TGTGCCAGTAGTTCCAGGGCGACGGGAGGAGAAATTCAGTACTTC
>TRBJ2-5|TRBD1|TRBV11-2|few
CASSLDWTGVGTQYF
TGTGCCAGCAGCTTAGATTGGACAGGGGTAGGGACCCAGTACTTC
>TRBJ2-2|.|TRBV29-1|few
CSAVTVHTGELFF
TGCAGCGCTGTGACAGTTCACACCGGGGAGCTGTTTTTT